A single sample is the source of the 31 T cell receptor beta chains below, sequenced in a study of shared clonotypes between healthy human individuals. TCRdb's copy holds only in-frame clones and misses some; the assay was immunoSEQ multiplex PCR. This table has fewer than 3 million clones, around 90% appearing once. The sample taken for sequencing was naive CD4+ T cells from PBMCs. As for subset: CD45RA+ positively selected. The receptors were gathered from a man aged 18 to 30 in good health. Some clones in this sample may be carry-over from other donors' samples.

This chain connects TRBV6-1 to TRBJ2-5; 11 bases line up with TRBD2. The CDR3 spans 15 residues. The J segment lost 5 bases and the V segment lost 5 bases, leaving 7 bases of the junction unmatched. CDR1 and CDR2 from the germline V gene are MNHNS and SASEGT. The CDR3 DNA reads TGTGCCAGCAGTTTCTTAGCGGGAGGGGAGGAGACCCAGTACTTC. Translating it yields CASSFLAGGEETQYF.

V and J are TRBV10-3 and TRBJ1-1; D remains unclear. This CDR3 has 14 residues. Trimming pared 3 bases from V and 0 bases from J, leaving 8 bases between. The germline gives CDR1 ENHRY, CDR2 SYGVKD. The CDR3 DNA reads TGTGCCATCAGTGAAGTCCGAATGAACACTGAAGCTTTCTTT. Its translation: CAISEVRMNTEAFF.

This chain joins TRBV5-1 and TRBJ2-3; D gene uncertain. The germline V and J ends were trimmed by 6 bases and 3 bases, with 14 bases remaining between them. In germline, CDR1 is SGHRS, CDR2 YFSETQ. The CDR3 has 14 amino acids. The CDR3 sequence is CASKNRADTDTQYF. The CDR3 DNA reads as TGCGCCAGCAAAAATAGGGCAGATACAGATACGCAGTATTTT.

The chain combines TRBV14 with TRBJ1-2; D gene unclear. Germline V lookup: CDR1 SGHDN, CDR2 FVKESK. This CDR3 contains 13 residues. Deletions cut 0 bases from V and 4 bases from J, with 6 bases between. The CDR3 loop is CASSQDRIYGYTF. For the CDR3, the DNA is TGTGCCAGCAGCCAAGATCGCATCTATGGCTACACCTTC.

The genes are TRBV28 and TRBJ2-4, with D possibly matching TRBD1 (6 bases). The germline V gene has CDR1 MDHEN and CDR2 SYDVKM. With 6 bases removed from V and 5 bases from J, the gap between germline ends came to 14 bases. The CDR3 has 14 amino acids. The CDR3 protein is CASRWVRGENIQYF. The CDR3 coding sequence is TGTGCCAGCAGATGGGTCAGGGGAGAAAACATTCAGTACTTC.

Details on this clone: Since a much larger clone is just one base distant, this may be a read error. The identical CDR3 is also encoded by other nucleotide sequences in the sample. V gene TRBV27 combines with J gene TRBJ2-7; the D is unclear. The V gene lost 3 bases and the J gene lost 0 bases, with 0 bases spanning the gap. CDR1 and CDR2 (germline): MNHEY, SMNVEV (reference sequence). CDR3 length: 11 amino acids. The CDR3 spells CASSFSYEQYF. The CDR3, as DNA: TGTGCCAGCAGTTTCTCCTACGAGCAGTACTTC.

Points on this clone: This sample includes further DNA sequences coding for the same CDR3. This sequence joins TRBV5-1 and TRBJ1-1; D is ambiguous. CDR1 is SGHRS, CDR2 YFSETQ, per germline. V dropped 1 base and J dropped 5 bases, with 6 bases sitting between them. This CDR3 has 12 residues. The CDR3 nucleotides read TGCGCCAGCAGCTTGCGGGATACTGAAGCTTTCTTT. Amino acid sequence: CASSLRDTEAFF.

The chain joins TRBV28 to TRBJ2-4, with 8 bases fitting TRBD1. The length of the CDR3 is 15 residues. The J segment lost 1 base and the V segment lost 5 bases, leaving 4 bases of the junction unmatched. Germline V lookup: CDR1 MDHEN, CDR2 SYDVKM. Here the CDR3 DNA reads TGTGCCAGCAGTACCAGGACAGGGGCCAAAAACATTCAGTACTTC. This sequence encodes CASSTRTGAKNIQYF.

The chain joins TRBV29-1 to TRBJ2-5; D is unresolved. Germline V gene sequence: CDR1 SQVTM, CDR2 ANQGSEA. V was pared by 4 bases and J by 4 bases, with 10 bases between. The CDR3 is 12 residues long. The CDR3 nucleotides are TGCAGCGTTGTGAGTGTTGGAGAGACCCAGTACTTC. This sequence encodes CSVVSVGETQYF.

The chain's CDR3 is CASSLAGGKNIQYF. The CDR3 DNA sequence: TGCGCCAGCAGCTTGGCCGGGGGGAAAAACATTCAGTACTTC. The rearrangement joins TRBV5-1 to TRBJ2-4; 7 nucleotides match TRBD2. The V and J ends lost 0 bases and 4 bases, in that order; junction bases with no gene match: 1. Germline values: CDR1 SGHRS, CDR2 YFSETQ. The CDR3 extends over 14 amino acids.

The chain recombines TRBV5-1 with TRBJ2-1; 8 bases match TRBD2. The CDR3 sequence is 14 residues long. The V segment lost 5 bases and the J segment 0 bases; nucleotides outside the gene matches: 1. Germline V gene sequence: CDR1 SGHRS, CDR2 YFSETQ. The CDR3 is CASRLADSYNEQFF. Written as DNA, the CDR3 is TGCGCCAGCAGACTAGCGGACTCCTACAATGAGCAGTTCTTC.

The V call is TRBV7-6, the J call TRBJ2-2; a weak D match, TRBD2 (5 bases). CDR3 length equals 13 residues. Trimming removed 4 bases from V and 4 bases from J, with 7 bases in between. The germline V gene encodes CDR1 SGHVS and CDR2 FNYEAQ. The CDR3 spells CASSSRGTGELFF. In nucleotides, the CDR3 is TGTGCCAGCAGCTCCCGGGGCACCGGGGAGCTGTTTTTT.

A single count supports this clone. This sequence joins TRBV30 and TRBJ2-5, with D perhaps being TRBD1 or TRBD2 (6 bases each). The germline CDR1 and CDR2 sequences are GTSNPN and SVGIG (reference sequence). The CDR3 runs to 15 residues. The germline V and J ends were trimmed by 1 base and 5 bases, with 17 bases remaining between them. DNA for the CDR3: TGTGCCTGGAGTGGTTATGGGGGGCGAGTGGAGACCCAGTACTTC. It yields the protein CAWSGYGGRVETQYF.

The rearrangement uses TRBV23-1 and TRBJ2-1, with D perhaps TRBD1 or TRBD2 (5 bases each). TRBV23-1 is sorted into the ORF group, with uncertain function. The CDR3 has 19 amino acids. V dropped 1 base and J dropped 0 bases, with 19 bases sitting between them. CDR3 sequence: CASSQWDLVVPSSYNEQFF. The CDR3 DNA is TGCGCCAGCAGTCAATGGGACCTAGTCGTACCCAGCTCCTACAATGAGCAGTTCTTC.

The rearrangement uses TRBV7-3 and TRBJ2-3; 9 bases fit TRBD2. Germline values: CDR1 SGHTA, CDR2 FQGTGA. The trim removed 6 bases at V and 5 bases at J, leaving 9 bases unmatched. The CDR3 is made up of 15 amino acids. Here the CDR3 reads CASSQTSGWGDTQYF. The CDR3, as DNA: TGTGCCAGCAGTCAGACTAGCGGTTGGGGAGATACGCAGTATTTT.

The chain uses TRBV30 and TRBJ2-2; D is tentatively TRBD1 or TRBD2 (5 bases each). The CDR3 has 14 residues. The V and J ends lost 2 bases and 4 bases respectively, with 11 bases between them. CDR1 is GTSNPN and CDR2 is SVGIG in the germline V gene (reference sequence). The CDR3 protein is CAWSSGGGTGELFF. The CDR3 nucleotides read TGTGCCTGGAGTAGTGGGGGTGGCACCGGGGAGCTGTTTTTT.

The chain carries TRBV27 and TRBJ2-3; D possibly corresponds to TRBD2 (5 bases). The CDR3 extends over 14 amino acids. Per the germline V gene, CDR1 is MNHEY and CDR2 is SMNVEV (reference sequence). Deletions cut 6 bases from V and 4 bases from J, with 14 bases between. Here the CDR3 reads CASRGEYTADTQYF. The CDR3 bases are TGTGCCAGCAGGGGAGAATATACCGCAGATACGCAGTATTTT.

The chain has TRBV7-8 and TRBJ2-1; maybe TRBD2 (6 bases). Trimming removed 5 bases at V and 4 bases at J, with 18 bases between. CDR1 SGHVS and CDR2 FQNEAQ come from the germline V gene. The length of the CDR3 is 16 residues. The CDR3 here is CASSRMIAVQYNEQFF. The CDR3 coding sequence is TGTGCCAGCAGCCGAATGATAGCGGTCCAGTACAATGAGCAGTTCTTC.

The rearrangement links TRBV27 to TRBJ2-7; 9 nucleotides agree with TRBD1. V dropped 5 bases and J dropped 2; count of bases not matched to a gene: 13. Germline assignment: CDR1 MNHEY and CDR2 SMNVEV (reference sequence). CDR3 length: 17 residues. The CDR3 region is CASSRLSGQGSAYEQYF. CDR3 nucleotides: TGTGCCAGCAGTCGACTTTCGGGACAGGGCAGCGCCTACGAGCAGTACTTC.

The genes are TRBV29-1 and TRBJ1-2; D might be TRBD1 (5 bases). The CDR3 has 11 residues. Trimming cost V 7 bases and J 3 bases, with 9 bases left between them. Germline CDR1 reads SQVTM; CDR2 reads ANQGSEA. For the CDR3, the DNA is TGCAGCGCTGACAGCTACTATGGCTACACCTTC. Its protein is CSADSYYGYTF.

This rearrangement joins TRBV28 to TRBJ1-3, with D maybe TRBD1 (5 bases). With 0 bases removed from V and 1 base from J, the gap between germline ends came to 10 bases. The CDR3 is 16 amino acids. The germline gives CDR1 MDHEN, CDR2 SYDVKM. The CDR3 DNA reads TGTGCCAGCAGTTTATGGGGGACTGTGTCTGGAAACACCATATATTTT. The encoded protein is CASSLWGTVSGNTIYF.

The chain uses TRBV6-6 and TRBJ2-2; D possibly corresponds to TRBD2 (5 bases). Trimming shortened V by 8 bases and J by 4 bases, and 17 bases separated the two germline ends. Germline V CDR1 and CDR2: MNHNY, SVGAGI (reference sequence). The CDR3 covers 15 residues. The CDR3 region has the DNA TGTGCCAGCTACCATCACTCGCGGGTCACCGGGGAGCTGTTTTTT. Amino acids: CASYHHSRVTGELFF.

This clone was seen only once. The chain recombines TRBV7-9 with TRBJ2-2; the D is unclear. V lost 6 bases, J lost 4 bases, and 18 bases lay in between. The CDR3 has 16 residues. Per the germline V gene, CDR1 is SEHNR and CDR2 is FQNEAQ (reference sequence). This CDR3 reads CASRLRPWTSTGELFF. The DNA of the CDR3 is TGTGCCAGCAGGTTACGGCCCTGGACCTCCACCGGGGAGCTGTTTTTT.

The V call is TRBV14, the J call TRBJ2-3; no definite D call. Germline values: CDR1 SGHDN, CDR2 FVKESK. The CDR3 covers 17 residues. V dropped 2 bases and J dropped 0 bases, with 15 bases sitting between them. In DNA form, the CDR3 reads TGTGCCAGCAGCCAACCCCGAACGGCTTCGAGCACAGATACGCAGTATTTT. Protein sequence: CASSQPRTASSTDTQYF.

The chain recombines TRBV5-1 with TRBJ2-7; TRBD2 agrees at 9 bases. CDR3 length: 15 amino acids. Germline V gene lookup returns CDR1 SGHRS and CDR2 YFSETQ. The ends lost 5 bases at V and 7 bases at J; junction bases unmatched: 13. CDR3 loop: CASSNTIAGDGEQYF. In DNA, the CDR3 is TGCGCCAGCAGTAACACCATAGCGGGAGACGGAGAGCAGTACTTC.

The chain links TRBV5-1 to TRBJ1-5; no definite D call. Germline V gives CDR1 SGHRS, CDR2 YFSETQ. With 0 bases removed from V and 8 bases from J, the gap between germline ends came to 9 bases. This CDR3 region has 13 residues. The CDR3, as DNA: TGCGCCAGCAGCTTGGGGCCCCAGGAGCCCCAGCATTTT. Protein sequence: CASSLGPQEPQHF.

As regards this clone: This sample includes further DNA sequences coding for the same CDR3. The rearrangement uses TRBV7-9 and TRBJ1-3; D is perhaps TRBD1 (5 bases). This CDR3 is built from 14 residues. Trimming took 5 bases from V and 0 from J, leaving 8 bases between them. Looked up from germline, CDR1 is SEHNR and CDR2 is FQNEAQ (reference sequence). Written as DNA, the CDR3 is TGTGCCAGCAGCCGCGACAGCTCTGGAAACACCATATATTTT. This codes for CASSRDSSGNTIYF. The full variable domain, its missing parts supplied by reference TRBV7-9 and TRBJ1-3, is DTGVSQNPRHKITKRGQNVTFRCDPISEHNRLYWYRQTLGQGPEFLTYFQNEAQLEKSRLLSDRFSAERPKGSFSTLEIQRTEQGDSAMYLCASSRDSSGNTIYFGEGSWLTVV.

This chain connects TRBV30 to TRBJ2-3; D is unresolved. Trimming took 0 bases from V and 3 from J, leaving 16 bases between them. The CDR3 has 16 residues. Germline-derived CDR1 and CDR2 are GTSNPN and SVGIG (reference sequence). CDR3 sequence reads: CAWSVQSPGRTDTQYF. The CDR3 nucleotides read TGTGCCTGGAGTGTACAGTCACCTGGCAGGACAGATACGCAGTATTTT.

The chain carries TRBV5-1 and TRBJ2-1; 12 positions match TRBD2. The germline CDR1 and CDR2 sequences are SGHRS and YFSETQ. Trimming at V came to 4 bases and at J to 7 bases, leaving 12 bases not matched to a gene. The CDR3 is made up of 17 amino acids. The DNA of the CDR3 is TGCGCCAGCAGCCCCCGACTAGCGGGAGTGGCTGGGAATGAGCAGTTCTTC. As protein: CASSPRLAGVAGNEQFF. Drawing the rest from reference TRBV5-1 and TRBJ2-1, the complete variable domain is KAGVTQTPRYLIKTRGQQVTLSCSPISGHRSVSWYQQTPGQGLQFLFEYFSETQRNKGNFPGRFSGRQFSNSRSEMNVSTLELGDSALYLCASSPRLAGVAGNEQFFGPGTRLTVL.

The rearrangement joins TRBV5-1 to TRBJ2-1; TRBD2 aligns across 8 bases. Germline V lookup: CDR1 SGHRS, CDR2 YFSETQ. V shed 6 bases, J shed 8 bases, and the junction held 10 bases outside the gene matches. The CDR3 totals 14 residues. CDR3 coding DNA: TGCGCCAGCAATGGTCTAGCGGGTTTCCATGAGCAGTTCTTC. Its protein is CASNGLAGFHEQFF.

This clone was recorded only once. The DNA of the CDR3 is TGTGCCAGCAGAGCCGACAGGGGGGGCTACACCTTC. Amino acids: CASRADRGGYTF. V usage is TRBV2 and J usage is TRBJ1-2; 9 bases are a match to TRBD1. V gave up 6 bases and J gave up 8 bases; unmatched junction bases: 4. The CDR3 loop spans 12 amino acids. Germline CDR1 is SNHLY and CDR2 is FYNNEI.